The T cell receptor beta chain under discussion was sequenced for a study of cytomegalovirus exposure and HLA in healthy donors. Study-wide context: Earlier sequencing of approximately 200 million T cells yielded around 100 million unique TCR beta sequences. Unique TCRs numbering around 80 million, obtained from HLA-typed donors, made up an early data release.

Looked up from germline, CDR1 is SGHAT and CDR2 is FQNNGV. The CDR3 has 15 amino acids. V dropped 5 bases and J dropped 12; count of bases not matched to a gene: 9. Findings and limits, study-wide: TRBV6-2, TRBV6-3 and other indistinguishable V segments were excluded. An analysis that came later showed most CMV-associated TCR beta chains appearing HLA-restricted.

Remarks on this clone: Antigen specificity is unknown.

13 Jbeta primers and 60 Vbeta primers were used for the PCR. TCRdb's copy holds only in-frame clones and misses some; the assay was immunoSEQ multiplex PCR. This repertoire shows 40,000 to 55,000 clones, around 70% found once; its top ten account for less than 3.5%. J is TRBJ1-6 and V is TRBV11-2; 11 bases line up with TRBD1. The sequencing sample was made of PBMCs. This TCR was sampled from a woman in her twenties or thirties in good health and CMV-seronegative. The CDR3 region is CASSPRTGGSKPLHF. The DNA of the CDR3 is TGTGCCAGCAGCCCACGGACAGGGGGCAGTAAACCCCTCCACTTT. The whole variable domain, remainder taken from reference TRBV11-2 and TRBJ1-6, is EAGVAQSPRYKIIEKRQSVAFWCNPISGHATLYWYQQILGQGPKLLIQFQNNGVVDDSQLPKDRFSAERLKGVDSTLKIQPAKLEDSAVYLCASSPRTGGSKPLHFGNGTRLTVT.